This is a list of T cell receptor beta chains from one sample in a study of T cell changes during pregnancy in multiple sclerosis. Sequencing used immunoSEQ multiplex PCR; TCRdb keeps in-frame clones, though not all of them. The sample carries 30,000 to 50,000 clones, about nine tenths recorded once. The source was CD4+ T cells from peripheral blood mononuclear cells, collected in the first trimester of pregnancy. These receptors originate from a female donor in good health, enrolled as a control in a pregnancy study. The CDR3 runs from the conserved cysteine through the conserved F or W. The D gene is left open where the match is weak. Only part of the rows carry a size: once, few, many, or a class if the clone is expanded.

>-|TRBV7-8|TRBJ1-4|-
CASSLADGPGGWKLFF
TGTGCCAGCAGCTTAGCGGATGGGCCCGGAGGGTGGAAACTGTTTTTT
>-|TRBV30|TRBJ2-7|-
CAWSGHTNSYEQYF
TGTGCCTGGAGTGGGCACACCAATTCCTACGAGCAGTACTTC
>-|TRBV4-2|TRBJ2-7|-
CASSQDIGAPGLHSSYEQYF
TGTGCCAGCAGCCAAGATATCGGTGCCCCGGGTTTACATTCCTCCTACGAGCAGTACTTC
>-|TRBV11-2|TRBJ2-5|-
CASSPLRRETQYF
TGTGCCAGCAGCCCCCTGAGGAGAGAGACCCAGTACTTC
>-|TRBV4-2|TRBJ2-1|-
CASSPRGLNSYNEQFF
TGTGCCAGCAGCCCCCGGGGACTGAACTCCTACAATGAGCAGTTCTTC
>-|TRBV2|TRBJ2-3|-
CASKGFFTDTQYF
TGTGCCAGCAAGGGGTTTTTCACAGATACGCAGTATTTT
>-|TRBV6-1|TRBJ1-5|TRBD1
CASSARTGGSNQPQHF
TGTGCCAGCAGTGCCCGGACAGGGGGTAGCAATCAGCCCCAGCATTTT
>-|TRBV6-6|TRBJ2-2|TRBD2
CASKGLGGTGELFF
TGTGCCAGCAAGGGACTAGGGGGGACGGGGGAGCTGTTTTTT
>-|TRBV6-4|TRBJ1-1|-
CASRKTWNTEAFF
TGTGCCAGCCGGAAGACTTGGAACACTGAAGCTTTCTTT
>-|TRBV7-2|TRBJ2-3|TRBD2
CASSPSHSGVTDTQYF
TGTGCCAGCAGCCCATCTCATAGCGGGGTTACAGATACGCAGTATTTT
>-|TRBV7-9|TRBJ2-3|TRBD2
CASSPPSGGGTDTQYF
TGTGCCAGCAGCCCCCCAAGCGGGGGGGGCACAGATACGCAGTATTTT
>-|TRBV6-6|TRBJ2-2|TRBD1
CASSQLSRGSPGELFF
TGTGCCAGCAGTCAATTATCCAGGGGGTCGCCCGGGGAGCTGTTTTTT
>-|TRBV5-4|TRBJ2-5|TRBD2
CASSFAGGAVETQYF
TGTGCCAGCAGCTTTGCGGGGGGGGCCGTTGAGACCCAGTACTTC
>-|TRBV27|TRBJ2-2|-
CASSAYQGELFF
TGTGCCAGCAGCGCATACCAGGGGGAGCTGTTTTTT
>-|TRBV19|TRBJ2-4|TRBD2
CASSISGGVAKNIQYF
TGTGCCAGTAGTATATCGGGGGGGGTAGCCAAAAACATTCAGTACTTC
>-|TRBV5-4|TRBJ1-4|-
CASSEDSGEKLFF
TGTGCCAGCAGCGAGGACAGTGGCGAAAAACTGTTTTTT
>-|TRBV6-6|TRBJ1-6|TRBD1
CASNPGQGGSPLHF
TGTGCCAGCAATCCGGGACAGGGAGGTTCACCCCTCCACTTT
>-|TRBV5-6|TRBJ2-5|TRBD2
CASSPGGAGAETQYF
TGTGCCAGCAGCCCCGGGGGGGCAGGGGCAGAGACCCAGTACTTC
>-|TRBV7-9|TRBJ2-7|TRBD1
CASRAGTGSLEQYF
TGTGCCAGCAGGGCCGGGACAGGGTCGTTAGAGCAGTACTTC
>-|TRBV7-3|TRBJ1-2|-
CASSLSREDSGYTF
TGTGCCAGCAGCTTATCCAGGGAGGATAGTGGCTACACCTTC
>once|TRBV5-8|TRBJ2-1|TRBD1
CASSLGLVLQGAKEQFF
TGTGCCAGCAGCTTGGGATTAGTCCTTCAGGGGGCGAAAGAGCAGTTCTTC
>-|TRBV27|TRBJ1-5|TRBD1
CASSSIRDRGGVYSNQPQHF
TGTGCCAGCAGTTCGATCCGGGACAGGGGTGGGGTCTATAGCAATCAGCCCCAGCATTTT
>-|TRBV5-6|TRBJ1-2|-
CASRLQGNYGYTF
TGTGCCAGCAGATTGCAGGGGAACTATGGCTACACCTTC
>-|TRBV2|TRBJ2-2|-
CASSEGLDGGELFF
TGTGCCAGCAGTGAGGGGCTAGACGGCGGGGAGCTGTTTTTT
>once|TRBV19|TRBJ2-6|-
CATKRESGANVLTF
TGTGCCACCAAACGGGAGTCTGGGGCCAACGTCCTGACTTTC
>-|TRBV29-1|TRBJ1-2|TRBD1
CSVVLQGARDGYTF
TGCAGCGTCGTACTTCAGGGGGCGCGTGATGGCTACACCTTC
>-|TRBV6-5|TRBJ2-3|TRBD1
CASSYGTKRGQRAQYF
TGTGCCAGCAGTTACGGGACAAAGAGGGGGCAAAGAGCGCAGTATTTT
>-|TRBV7-8|TRBJ1-5|TRBD1
CASSSQTGGHQPQHF
TGTGCCAGCAGCTCCCAGACAGGGGGCCATCAGCCCCAGCATTTT
>-|TRBV19|TRBJ1-5|-
CASSITGRVVSNQPQHF
TGTGCCAGTAGTATCACGGGCAGGGTAGTTAGCAATCAGCCCCAGCATTTT
>-|TRBV7-2|TRBJ1-5|-
CASSLDIRQPQHF
TGTGCCAGCAGCTTAGATATCCGGCAGCCCCAGCATTTT
>-|TRBV7-2|TRBJ2-1|-
CASSPGRTGYNEQFF
TGTGCCAGCAGCCCTGGGCGTACAGGTTACAATGAGCAGTTCTTC
>-|TRBV6-1|TRBJ2-3|TRBD2
CASTSGGAADTQYF
TGTGCCAGCACTAGCGGGGGGGCCGCAGATACGCAGTATTTT
>-|TRBV20-1|TRBJ2-3|-
CSARVADTQYF
TGCAGTGCTAGAGTCGCAGATACGCAGTATTTT
>-|TRBV4-1|TRBJ2-5|-
CASSQLARVQETQYF
TGCGCCAGCAGCCAATTGGCCAGGGTCCAAGAGACCCAGTACTTC
>-|TRBV30|TRBJ1-2|-
CAWRTGAYGYTF
TGTGCCTGGAGGACAGGAGCCTATGGCTACACCTTC
>-|TRBV30|TRBJ1-2|-
CAWSALAYGYTF
TGTGCCTGGAGTGCGCTAGCATATGGCTACACCTTC
>few|TRBV18|TRBJ1-1|-
CASSPTTGYTEAFF
TGTGCCAGCTCACCGACGACAGGATACACTGAAGCTTTCTTT
>few|TRBV13|TRBJ1-1|-
CFQGGIGTEAFF
TGTTTCCAAGGAGGGATAGGGACTGAAGCTTTCTTT
>-|TRBV4-3|TRBJ1-2|-
CASSQDSQGSTYGYTF
TGCGCCAGCAGCCAAGATTCGCAGGGGTCGACCTATGGCTACACCTTC
>-|TRBV19|TRBJ1-1|-
CASSPGTLNTEAFF
TGTGCCAGTAGTCCCGGGACACTTAACACTGAAGCTTTCTTT
>few|TRBV4-3|TRBJ1-1|-
CASSPGGTEAFF
TGCGCCAGCAGCCCCGGGGGCACTGAAGCTTTCTTT